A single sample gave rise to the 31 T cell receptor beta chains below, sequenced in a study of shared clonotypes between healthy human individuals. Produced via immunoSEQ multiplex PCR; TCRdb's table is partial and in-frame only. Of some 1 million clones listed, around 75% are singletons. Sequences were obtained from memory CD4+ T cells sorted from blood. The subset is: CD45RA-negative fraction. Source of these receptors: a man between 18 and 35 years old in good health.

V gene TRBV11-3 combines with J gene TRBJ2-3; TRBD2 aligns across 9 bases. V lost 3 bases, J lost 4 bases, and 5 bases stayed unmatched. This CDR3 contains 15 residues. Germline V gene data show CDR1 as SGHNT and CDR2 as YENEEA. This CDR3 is CASSFGGGASDTQYF. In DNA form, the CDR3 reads TGTGCCAGCAGCTTCGGCGGGGGGGCCTCAGATACGCAGTATTTT.

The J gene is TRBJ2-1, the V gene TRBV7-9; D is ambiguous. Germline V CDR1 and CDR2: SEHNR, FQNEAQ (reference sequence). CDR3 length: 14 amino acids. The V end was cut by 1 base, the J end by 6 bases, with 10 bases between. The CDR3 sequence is CASSLGTSGNEQFF. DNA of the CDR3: TGTGCCAGCAGCTTAGGTACTTCCGGCAATGAGCAGTTCTTC.

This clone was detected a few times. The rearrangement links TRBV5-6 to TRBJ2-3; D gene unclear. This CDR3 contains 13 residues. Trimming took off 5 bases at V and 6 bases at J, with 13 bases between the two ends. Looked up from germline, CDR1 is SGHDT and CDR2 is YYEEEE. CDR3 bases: TGTGCCAGCAGTTATAGCAAGGGCGATACGCAGTATTTT. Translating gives CASSYSKGDTQYF.

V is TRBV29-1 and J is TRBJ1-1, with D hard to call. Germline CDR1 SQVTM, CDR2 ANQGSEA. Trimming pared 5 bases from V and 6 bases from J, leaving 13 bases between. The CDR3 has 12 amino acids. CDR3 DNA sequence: TGCAGCGTTTCCTTGGCAGCCGCTGAAGCTTTCTTT. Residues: CSVSLAAAEAFF. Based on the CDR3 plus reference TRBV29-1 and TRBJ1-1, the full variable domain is SAVISQKPSRDICQRGTSLTIQCQVDSQVTMMFWYRQQPGQSLTLIATANQGSEATYESGFVIDKFPISRPNLTFSTLTVSNMSPEDSSIYLCSVSLAAAEAFFGQGTRLTVV.

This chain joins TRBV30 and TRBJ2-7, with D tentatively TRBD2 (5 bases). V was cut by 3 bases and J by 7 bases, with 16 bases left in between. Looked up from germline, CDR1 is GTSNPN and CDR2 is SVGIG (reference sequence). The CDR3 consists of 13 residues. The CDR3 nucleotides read TGTGCCTGGAGCGCGAAGACTATCGGAGAGCAGTACTTC. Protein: CAWSAKTIGEQYF.

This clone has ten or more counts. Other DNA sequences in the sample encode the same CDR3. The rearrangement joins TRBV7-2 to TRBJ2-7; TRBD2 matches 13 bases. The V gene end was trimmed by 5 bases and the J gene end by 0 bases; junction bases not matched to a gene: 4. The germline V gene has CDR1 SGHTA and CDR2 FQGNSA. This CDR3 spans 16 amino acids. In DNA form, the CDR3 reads TGTGCCAGCAGCCCTGGGACTAGCGGGGACTCCTACGAGCAGTACTTC. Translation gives CASSPGTSGDSYEQYF.

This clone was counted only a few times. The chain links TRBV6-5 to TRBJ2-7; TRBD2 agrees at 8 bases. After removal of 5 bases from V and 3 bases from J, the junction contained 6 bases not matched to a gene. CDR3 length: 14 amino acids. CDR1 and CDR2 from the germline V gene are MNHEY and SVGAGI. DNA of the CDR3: TGTGCCAGCAGTGCGGGACTAGACTACTACGAGCAGTACTTC. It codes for CASSAGLDYYEQYF.

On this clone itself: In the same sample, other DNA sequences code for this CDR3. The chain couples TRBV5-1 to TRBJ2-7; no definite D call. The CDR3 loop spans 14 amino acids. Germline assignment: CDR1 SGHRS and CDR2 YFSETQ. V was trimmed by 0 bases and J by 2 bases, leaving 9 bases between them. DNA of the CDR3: TGCGCCAGCAGCTTGGCCGGCCAGACCTACGAGCAGTACTTC. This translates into CASSLAGQTYEQYF.

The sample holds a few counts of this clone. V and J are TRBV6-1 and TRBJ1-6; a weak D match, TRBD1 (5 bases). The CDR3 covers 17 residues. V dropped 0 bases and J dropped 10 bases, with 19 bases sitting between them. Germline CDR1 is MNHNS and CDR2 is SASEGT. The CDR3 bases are TGTGCCAGCAGTGAAGCACACGGGGGTATAGGATACTCACCCCTCCACTTT. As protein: CASSEAHGGIGYSPLHF.

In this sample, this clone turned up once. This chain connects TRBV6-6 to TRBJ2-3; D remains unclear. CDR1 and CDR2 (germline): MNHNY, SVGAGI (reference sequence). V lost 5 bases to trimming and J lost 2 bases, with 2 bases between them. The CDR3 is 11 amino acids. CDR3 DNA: TGTGCCAGCAGTAACACAGATACGCAGTATTTT. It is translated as CASSNTDTQYF.

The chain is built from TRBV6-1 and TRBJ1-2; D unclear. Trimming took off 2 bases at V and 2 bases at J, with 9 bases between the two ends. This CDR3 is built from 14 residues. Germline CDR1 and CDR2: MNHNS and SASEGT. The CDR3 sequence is CASSESPGNYGYTF. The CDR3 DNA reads TGTGCCAGCAGTGAATCCCCAGGAAACTATGGCTACACCTTC.

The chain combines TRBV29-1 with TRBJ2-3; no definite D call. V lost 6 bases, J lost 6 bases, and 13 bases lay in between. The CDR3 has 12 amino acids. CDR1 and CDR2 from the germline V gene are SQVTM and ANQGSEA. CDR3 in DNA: TGCAGCGTAGGGTATGTCGGGGATACGCAGTATTTT. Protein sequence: CSVGYVGDTQYF.

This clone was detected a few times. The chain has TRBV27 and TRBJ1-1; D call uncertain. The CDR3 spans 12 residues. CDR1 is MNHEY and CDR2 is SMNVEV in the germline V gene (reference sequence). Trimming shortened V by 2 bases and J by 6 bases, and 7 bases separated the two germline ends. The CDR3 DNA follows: TGTGCCAGCAGTTTAAAGGGAGCTGAAGCTTTCTTT. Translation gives CASSLKGAEAFF.

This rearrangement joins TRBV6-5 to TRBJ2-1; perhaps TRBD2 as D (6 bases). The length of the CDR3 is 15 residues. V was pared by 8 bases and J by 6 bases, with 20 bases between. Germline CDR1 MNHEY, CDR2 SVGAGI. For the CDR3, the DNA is TGTGCCAGCGGGATCGCCCTATTGGGAGGCAATGAGCAGTTCTTC. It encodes CASGIALLGGNEQFF.

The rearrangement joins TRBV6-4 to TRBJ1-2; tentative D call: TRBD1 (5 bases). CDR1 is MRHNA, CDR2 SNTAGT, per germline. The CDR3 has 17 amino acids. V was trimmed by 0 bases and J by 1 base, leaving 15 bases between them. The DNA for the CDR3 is TGTGCCAGCAGTGACTCAGGAGGGACCAGACTTAACTATGGCTACACCTTC. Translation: CASSDSGGTRLNYGYTF.

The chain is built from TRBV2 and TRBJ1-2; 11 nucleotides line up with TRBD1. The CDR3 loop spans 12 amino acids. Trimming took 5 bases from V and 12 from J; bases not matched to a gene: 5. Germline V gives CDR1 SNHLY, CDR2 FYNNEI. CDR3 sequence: CASSTGTGGNTF. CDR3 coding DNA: TGTGCCAGCAGTACCGGGACAGGGGGAAACACCTTC.

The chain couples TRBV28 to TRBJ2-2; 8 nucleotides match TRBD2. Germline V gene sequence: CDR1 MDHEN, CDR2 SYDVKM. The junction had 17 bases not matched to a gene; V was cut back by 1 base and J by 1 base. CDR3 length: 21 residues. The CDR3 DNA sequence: TGTGCCAGCAGTTTATATGGGCCTGGGAGAGCGGGGGCCTTGAACACCGGGGAGCTGTTTTTT. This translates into CASSLYGPGRAGALNTGELFF.

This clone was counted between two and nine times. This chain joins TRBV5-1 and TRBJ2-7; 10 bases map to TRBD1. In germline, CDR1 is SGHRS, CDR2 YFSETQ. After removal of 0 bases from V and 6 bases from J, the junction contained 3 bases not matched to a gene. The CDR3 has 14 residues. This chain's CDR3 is CASSLGGQGPEQYF. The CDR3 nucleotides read TGCGCCAGCAGCTTGGGGGGACAGGGGCCCGAGCAGTACTTC. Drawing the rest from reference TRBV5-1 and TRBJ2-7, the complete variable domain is KAGVTQTPRYLIKTRGQQVTLSCSPISGHRSVSWYQQTPGQGLQFLFEYFSETQRNKGNFPGRFSGRQFSNSRSEMNVSTLELGDSALYLCASSLGGQGPEQYFGPGTRLTVT.

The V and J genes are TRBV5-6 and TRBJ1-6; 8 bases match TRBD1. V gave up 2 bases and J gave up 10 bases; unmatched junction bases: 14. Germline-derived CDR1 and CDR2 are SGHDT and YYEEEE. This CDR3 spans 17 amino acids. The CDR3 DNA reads TGTGCCAGCAGCTTTGGTTGGCAGGGGGCGTCGGGGTCACCCCTCCACTTT. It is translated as CASSFGWQGASGSPLHF.

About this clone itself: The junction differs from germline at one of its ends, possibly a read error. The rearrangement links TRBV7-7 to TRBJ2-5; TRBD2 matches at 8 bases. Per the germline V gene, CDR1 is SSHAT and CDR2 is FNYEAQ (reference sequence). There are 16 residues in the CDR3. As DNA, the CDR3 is TGTGCTAGCAGCTTAGGGGTAGCGGGAAGCGGAGAGACCCAGTACTTC. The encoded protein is CASSLGVAGSGETQYF. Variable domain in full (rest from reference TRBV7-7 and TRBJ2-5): GAGVSQSPRYKVTKRGQDVTLRCDPISSHATLYWYQQALGQGPEFLTYFNYEAQPDKSGLPSDRFSAERPEGSISTLTIQRTEQRDSAMYRCASSLGVAGSGETQYFGPGTRLLVL.

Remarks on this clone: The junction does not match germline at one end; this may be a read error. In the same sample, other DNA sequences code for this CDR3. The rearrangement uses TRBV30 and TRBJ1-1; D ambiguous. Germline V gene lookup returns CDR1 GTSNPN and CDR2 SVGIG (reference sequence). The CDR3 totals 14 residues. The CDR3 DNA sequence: TGTGCTTGGAGTGCGCGGACGGTGAACACTGAAGCTTTCTTT. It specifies CAWSARTVNTEAFF.

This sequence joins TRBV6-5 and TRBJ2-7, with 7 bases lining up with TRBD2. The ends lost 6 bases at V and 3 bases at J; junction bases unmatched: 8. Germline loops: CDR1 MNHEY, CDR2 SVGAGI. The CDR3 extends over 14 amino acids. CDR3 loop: CASSRPGDYYEQYF. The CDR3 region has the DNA TGTGCCAGCAGCCGACCCGGGGACTACTACGAGCAGTACTTC.

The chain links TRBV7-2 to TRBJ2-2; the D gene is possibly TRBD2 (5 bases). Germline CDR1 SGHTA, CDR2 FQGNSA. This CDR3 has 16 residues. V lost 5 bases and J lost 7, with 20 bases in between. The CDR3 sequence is CASSRASTAWDGELFF. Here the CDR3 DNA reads TGTGCCAGCAGCCGGGCTAGCACCGCCTGGGACGGGGAGCTGTTTTTT.

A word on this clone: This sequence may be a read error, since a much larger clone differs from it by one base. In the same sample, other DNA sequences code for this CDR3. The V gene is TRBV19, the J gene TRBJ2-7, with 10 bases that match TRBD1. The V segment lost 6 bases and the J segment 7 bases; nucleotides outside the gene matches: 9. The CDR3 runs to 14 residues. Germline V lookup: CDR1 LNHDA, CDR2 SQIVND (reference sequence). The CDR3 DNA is TGTGCCAGTAGCCCTGGGACAGGGGTTAAAGAGCAGTACTTC. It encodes CASSPGTGVKEQYF. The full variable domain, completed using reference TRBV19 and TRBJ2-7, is DGGITQSPKYLFRKEGQNVTLSCEQNLNHDAMYWYRQDPGQGLRLIYYSQIVNDFQKGDIAEGYSVSREKKESFPLTVTSAQKNPTAFYLCASSPGTGVKEQYFGPGTRLTVT.

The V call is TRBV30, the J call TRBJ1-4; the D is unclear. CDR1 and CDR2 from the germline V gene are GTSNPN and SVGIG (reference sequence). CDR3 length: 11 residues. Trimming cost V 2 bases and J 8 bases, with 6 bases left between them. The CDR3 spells CAWSPREKLFF. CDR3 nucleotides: TGTGCCTGGAGTCCCAGGGAAAAACTGTTTTTT.

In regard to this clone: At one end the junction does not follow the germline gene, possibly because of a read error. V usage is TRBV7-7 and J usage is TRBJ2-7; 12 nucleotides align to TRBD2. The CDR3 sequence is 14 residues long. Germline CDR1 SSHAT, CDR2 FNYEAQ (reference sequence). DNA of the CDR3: TGTGCTAGCAGCTTAGGGCTAGCGGGAGGGGAGCAGTACTTC. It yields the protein CASSLGLAGGEQYF.

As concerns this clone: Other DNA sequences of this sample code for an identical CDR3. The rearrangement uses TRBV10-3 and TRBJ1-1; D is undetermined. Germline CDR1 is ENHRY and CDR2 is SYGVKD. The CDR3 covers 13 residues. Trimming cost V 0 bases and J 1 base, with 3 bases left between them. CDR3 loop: CAISESENTEAFF. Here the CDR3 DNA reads TGTGCCATCAGTGAGTCTGAGAACACTGAAGCTTTCTTT.

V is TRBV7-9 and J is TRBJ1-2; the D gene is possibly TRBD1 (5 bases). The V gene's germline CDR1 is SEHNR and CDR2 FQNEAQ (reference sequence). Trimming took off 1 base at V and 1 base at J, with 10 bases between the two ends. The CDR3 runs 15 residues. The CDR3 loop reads CASSLDQGLNYGYTF. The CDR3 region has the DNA TGTGCCAGCAGCTTAGATCAGGGCCTTAACTATGGCTACACCTTC.

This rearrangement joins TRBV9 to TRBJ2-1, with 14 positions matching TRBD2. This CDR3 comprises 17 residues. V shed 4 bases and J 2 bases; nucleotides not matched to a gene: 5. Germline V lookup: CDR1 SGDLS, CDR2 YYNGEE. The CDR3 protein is CASSPRTSGGTYNEQFF. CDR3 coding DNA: TGTGCCAGCAGCCCGAGGACTAGCGGGGGGACCTACAATGAGCAGTTCTTC.

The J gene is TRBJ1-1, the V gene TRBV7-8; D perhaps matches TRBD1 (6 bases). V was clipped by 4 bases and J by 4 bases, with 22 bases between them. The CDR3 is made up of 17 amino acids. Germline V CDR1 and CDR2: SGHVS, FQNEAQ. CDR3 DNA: TGTGCCAGCAGCTCTCGAAGTCGGACGGGGGGCGGCACTGAAGCTTTCTTT. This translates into CASSSRSRTGGGTEAFF. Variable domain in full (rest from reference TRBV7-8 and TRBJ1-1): GAGVSQSPRYKVAKRGQDVALRCDPISGHVSLFWYQQALGQGPEFLTYFQNEAQLDKSGLPSDRFFAERPEGSVSTLKIQRTQQEDSAVYLCASSSRSRTGGGTEAFFGQGTRLTVV.

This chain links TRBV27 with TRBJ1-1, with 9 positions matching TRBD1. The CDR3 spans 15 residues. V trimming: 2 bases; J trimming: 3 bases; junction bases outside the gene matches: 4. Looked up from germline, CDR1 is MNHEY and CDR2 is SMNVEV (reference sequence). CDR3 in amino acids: CASSLKGQGYTEAFF. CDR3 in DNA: TGTGCCAGCAGTTTAAAGGGACAGGGTTACACTGAAGCTTTCTTT.